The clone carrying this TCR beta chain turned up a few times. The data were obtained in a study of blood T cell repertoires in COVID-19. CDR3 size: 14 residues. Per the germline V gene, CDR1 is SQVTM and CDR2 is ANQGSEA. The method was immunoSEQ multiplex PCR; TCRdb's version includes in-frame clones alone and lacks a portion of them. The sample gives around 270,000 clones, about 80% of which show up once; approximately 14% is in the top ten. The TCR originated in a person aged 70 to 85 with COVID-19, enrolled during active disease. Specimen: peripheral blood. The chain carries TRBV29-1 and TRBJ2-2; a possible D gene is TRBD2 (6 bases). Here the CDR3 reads CTVLGAGRTGELFF. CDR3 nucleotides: TGCACAGTTTTAGGGGCAGGGAGGACCGGGGAGCTGTTTTTT.